This T cell receptor (beta chain) was profiled in a study of CD8 T cells in ankylosing spondylitis (dated by TCRdb to 2017 to 2019). Background for the entire study: The study profiled T cell receptor beta repertoires in healthy donors and ankylosing spondylitis patients to find disease-linked TCR variants. The full study cohort comprised approximately 23 ankylosing spondylitis patients and roughly 100 healthy donors. Peripheral blood samples were taken, and synovial fluid was additionally collected from ankylosing spondylitis patients.

On the study overall, not on this receptor specifically: Blood from ankylosing spondylitis patients appeared to be characterized by a TCR beta motif made up of several highly homologous amino acid variants. According to the report, matched synovial fluid samples from ankylosing spondylitis patients were significantly enriched for the disease-linked clones. The disease-linked clones showed a CD8+ phenotype and occurred at relatively low frequencies in peripheral blood. Some motif variants were previously reported in synovial fluid and blood of reactive arthritis patients, suggesting common disease-initiation mechanisms.

The reads were generated on an Illumina HiSeq 2500. Quantitative 5'-RACE with molecular barcodes was used to prepare TCR beta libraries. The paper's data handling went like this. A new computational method based on a probabilistic model of VDJ rearrangement was used to identify disease-linked TCR variants. TCRdb itself trimmed the public reads at Q25 with fastp, ran MiXCR and retained productive beta chains. CDR3 protein duplicates are merged, each entry listing the most common genes and DNA. The V and J calls, along with clone size, are taken from TCRdb and not from the paper's own processing. The sample contains about 260,000 distinct CDR3 sequences, about 24% of them found a single time. The ten largest account for 0.5% to 0.65% of the sample. In the germline V gene, CDR1 corresponds to SGHDT and CDR2 to YYEEEE. Ends trimmed: V by 2 bases, J by 7 bases; bases unmatched to a gene: 10. Inclusive of the bounding cysteine and phenylalanine, the CDR3 is 15 residues long. Only the CDR3 region is kept as DNA, spanning 45 bases read in frame from base 1.

Concerning this clonotype itself: The target of this receptor is not known. Within one base of it there is no much larger clone, and no base qualities were kept.

Sequencing was done on a sample of blood, either unsorted or a sorted T cell fraction (not recorded which). This receptor chain uses TRBV5-6 and TRBJ2-3; 7 of the junction bases match TRBD2. This TCR came from a male donor with ankylosing spondylitis or in good health (not recorded which). The CDR3 loop reads CASSFVGGNRNTQYF. The nucleotide sequence is given as TGTGCCAGCAGCTTCGTCGGGGGGAACCGAAATACGCAGTATTTT.